This T cell receptor beta chain came from a study of blood T cell repertoires in COVID-19. Original methodology: Amplification with reference gene primers provided the estimates of nucleated cell counts. The method was immunoSEQ multiplex PCR; TCRdb's version includes in-frame clones alone and lacks a portion of them. D and trimming come from the DNA, and the V and J calls and clone size come from that table. The data hold around 97,000 clones, with approximately 82% observed a single time. With 3 bases removed from V and 1 base from J, the gap between germline ends came to 15 bases. Germline values: CDR1 MNHEY, CDR2 SMNVEV (reference sequence). CDR3 length: 16 residues.

This TCR was sampled from a man in his sixties or seventies with acute or convalescent COVID-19. Input material: peripheral blood. V gene TRBV27 combines with J gene TRBJ1-1; no clear D gene. The CDR3 DNA reads as TGTGCCAGCAGTTTTCCCGACGAGCGCCGGAACACTGAAGCTTTCTTT. Translation: CASSFPDERRNTEAFF.